This is a list of T cell receptor beta chains from one sample in a study of T cells in tuberculosis. Using immunoSEQ multiplex PCR, the repertoire was profiled, and TCRdb retains in-frame clones only, with some absent. The table shows 30,000 to 45,000 clones, with over 85% occurring only once. Material: PBMCs. These receptors all stem from a donor aged 5-35 years with latent tuberculosis or without tuberculosis infection. The CDR3 runs from the conserved cysteine through the conserved F or W. The order of the fields is J gene, V gene, clone size, D gene, CDR3 DNA, CDR3 protein. A D gene is named only where the DNA matches it firmly. Clone size, where shown, is once, few, many, or a class for clones that have expanded.

j_gene: TRBJ1-5; v_gene: TRBV19; abundance: .; d_gene: .; CDR3nt: TGTGCCAGTAGTATAGCCCCCTCCCTTCGGGAGAGCCAGCATTTT; CDR3aa: CASSIAPSLRESQHF
j_gene: TRBJ1-2; v_gene: TRBV7-9; abundance: once; d_gene: .; CDR3nt: TGTGCCAGCAGCCCCGGTACAGCTAACTATGGCTACACCTTC; CDR3aa: CASSPGTANYGYTF
j_gene: TRBJ2-3; v_gene: TRBV9; abundance: .; d_gene: .; CDR3nt: TGTGCCAGCTGTTCGGGAAGCACAGATACGCAGTATTTT; CDR3aa: CASCSGSTDTQYF
j_gene: TRBJ1-1; v_gene: TRBV5-1; abundance: .; d_gene: .; CDR3nt: TGCGCCAGCAGCTTACTCGATATTGGGGGCTTGACTGAAGCTTTCTTT; CDR3aa: CASSLLDIGGLTEAFF
j_gene: TRBJ2-3; v_gene: TRBV7-9; abundance: once; d_gene: TRBD1; CDR3nt: TGTGCCAGCAGCTCCTATGGGGGGAGGGACAGGGACCCCTGGGATACGCAGTATTTT; CDR3aa: CASSSYGGRDRDPWDTQYF
j_gene: TRBJ1-6; v_gene: TRBV30; abundance: .; d_gene: .; CDR3nt: TGTGCCTGGGAGGTGGGGGCCTTCGGAAGCTCCTATAATTCACCCCTCCACTTT; CDR3aa: CAWEVGAFGSSYNSPLHF
j_gene: TRBJ1-2; v_gene: TRBV9; abundance: .; d_gene: TRBD1; CDR3nt: TGTGCCAGCAGCGTAGGGGAGGACAGGTTCAGCCCATACACCTTC; CDR3aa: CASSVGEDRFSPYTF
j_gene: TRBJ2-1; v_gene: TRBV11-3; abundance: .; d_gene: TRBD2; CDR3nt: TGTGCCAGCAGCGGGGAGGGCGGGTTCTACGGTGAGCAGTTCTTC; CDR3aa: CASSGEGGFYGEQFF
j_gene: TRBJ2-3; v_gene: TRBV7-2; abundance: .; d_gene: TRBD2; CDR3nt: TGTGCCAGCTCTGCTAGCGGGGGAAATCCAGATACGCAGTATTTT; CDR3aa: CASSASGGNPDTQYF
j_gene: TRBJ1-1; v_gene: TRBV15; abundance: .; d_gene: .; CDR3nt: TGTGCCACCAGCAACGACAGAGGACACACTGAAGCTTTCTTT; CDR3aa: CATSNDRGHTEAFF
j_gene: TRBJ2-1; v_gene: TRBV19; abundance: once; d_gene: TRBD1; CDR3nt: TGTGCCAGTAGGCCTGGACAGGGCTGGGGTGAGCAGTTCTTC; CDR3aa: CASRPGQGWGEQFF
j_gene: TRBJ2-3; v_gene: TRBV4-1; abundance: .; d_gene: .; CDR3nt: TGCGCCAGCAGCCAAGTCGGAACAGGGACAGATACGCAGTATTTT; CDR3aa: CASSQVGTGTDTQYF
j_gene: TRBJ1-6; v_gene: TRBV4-1; abundance: .; d_gene: .; CDR3nt: TGCGCCAGCAGCCAAAGGTGGGGGGAGGCTTCACCCCTCCACTTT; CDR3aa: CASSQRWGEASPLHF
j_gene: TRBJ2-3; v_gene: TRBV11-3; abundance: .; d_gene: TRBD2; CDR3nt: TGTGCCAGCAGCTTGCGGGCGGGGGAGAAGGAGCAGTATTTT; CDR3aa: CASSLRAGEKEQYF
j_gene: TRBJ1-6; v_gene: TRBV4-3; abundance: .; d_gene: .; CDR3nt: TGCGCCAGCAGCCAAGTATACAGACCTCATTCACCCCTCCACTTT; CDR3aa: CASSQVYRPHSPLHF
j_gene: TRBJ2-7; v_gene: TRBV7-8; abundance: .; d_gene: .; CDR3nt: TGTGCCAGCAGCCCCGACAGGAGCTCCTACGAGCAGTACTTC; CDR3aa: CASSPDRSSYEQYF
j_gene: TRBJ2-6; v_gene: TRBV7-8; abundance: .; d_gene: TRBD1; CDR3nt: TGTGCCAGCAGCTTAAAGGGACAGGGAAGAGCTGGGGCCAACGTCCTGACTTTC; CDR3aa: CASSLKGQGRAGANVLTF
j_gene: TRBJ1-3; v_gene: TRBV11-2; abundance: .; d_gene: .; CDR3nt: TGTGCCAGCAGCTCAAGCGGCTCTGGAAACACCATATATTTT; CDR3aa: CASSSSGSGNTIYF
j_gene: TRBJ2-1; v_gene: TRBV6-5; abundance: .; d_gene: .; CDR3nt: TGTGCCAGCAGTGACAGCACTGAGCAGTTCTTC; CDR3aa: CASSDSTEQFF
j_gene: TRBJ1-5; v_gene: TRBV7-8; abundance: .; d_gene: .; CDR3nt: TGTGCCAGCAGCTTAGCGGAGGAGCCCCAGCATTTT; CDR3aa: CASSLAEEPQHF
j_gene: TRBJ1-1; v_gene: TRBV7-2; abundance: once; d_gene: .; CDR3nt: TGTGCCAGCAGCTCTCAAACAGTTCGAAACACTGAAGCTTTCTTT; CDR3aa: CASSSQTVRNTEAFF
j_gene: TRBJ1-2; v_gene: TRBV5-1; abundance: .; d_gene: .; CDR3nt: TGCGCCAGCAGCTTGGAGGGGGACTACACCTTC; CDR3aa: CASSLEGDYTF
j_gene: TRBJ2-3; v_gene: TRBV18; abundance: .; d_gene: TRBD2; CDR3nt: TGTGCCAGCTCACCACAAACTAGCGGGGGGCCGACAGATACGCAGTATTTT; CDR3aa: CASSPQTSGGPTDTQYF
j_gene: TRBJ1-2; v_gene: TRBV7-2; abundance: few; d_gene: TRBD1; CDR3nt: TGTGCCAGCAGCTTGGGACAGGTCTATGGCTACACCTTC; CDR3aa: CASSLGQVYGYTF
j_gene: TRBJ1-2; v_gene: TRBV29-1; abundance: .; d_gene: .; CDR3nt: TGCAGCGTGGAGTTAAACTATGGCTACACCTTC; CDR3aa: CSVELNYGYTF
j_gene: TRBJ2-5; v_gene: TRBV29-1; abundance: .; d_gene: .; CDR3nt: TGCAGCGTTGGGTACAGGGAAGAGACCCAGTACTTC; CDR3aa: CSVGYREETQYF
j_gene: TRBJ1-6; v_gene: TRBV5-1; abundance: .; d_gene: .; CDR3nt: TGCGCCAGCAGCGATCGAGGACGGGAAAATTCACCCCTCCACTTT; CDR3aa: CASSDRGRENSPLHF
j_gene: TRBJ1-5; v_gene: TRBV4-1; abundance: .; d_gene: .; CDR3nt: TGCGCCAGCAGCCAAGATAGCGCCTCTGGGGGCAATCAGCCCCAGCATTTT; CDR3aa: CASSQDSASGGNQPQHF
j_gene: TRBJ2-7; v_gene: TRBV6-1; abundance: .; d_gene: .; CDR3nt: TGTGCCAGCAGGGAGGGACAGTCATCCTACGAGCAGTACTTC; CDR3aa: CASREGQSSYEQYF
j_gene: TRBJ2-4; v_gene: TRBV19; abundance: once; d_gene: TRBD1; CDR3nt: TGTGCCAGTAAACAAAGAGGGACAGGGTTAGCCAAAAACATTCAGTACTTC; CDR3aa: CASKQRGTGLAKNIQYF
j_gene: TRBJ1-2; v_gene: TRBV9; abundance: .; d_gene: .; CDR3nt: TGTGCCAGCAGCGTAACCGGAGGGGCCGACTATGGCTACACCTTC; CDR3aa: CASSVTGGADYGYTF
j_gene: TRBJ2-1; v_gene: TRBV19; abundance: .; d_gene: TRBD1; CDR3nt: TGTGCCAGTAGTAGAAGACAGGGGACCCTAAACAATGAGCAGTTCTTC; CDR3aa: CASSRRQGTLNNEQFF
j_gene: TRBJ2-5; v_gene: TRBV30; abundance: .; d_gene: .; CDR3nt: TGTGCCTGGAGTGTGCAGGGGTGGGAGACCCAGTACTTC; CDR3aa: CAWSVQGWETQYF
j_gene: TRBJ2-3; v_gene: TRBV5-1; abundance: .; d_gene: TRBD1; CDR3nt: TGCGCCAGCAGCTTGGAACCGGGACAGGGGGCGACAGATACGCAGTATTTT; CDR3aa: CASSLEPGQGATDTQYF
j_gene: TRBJ1-5; v_gene: TRBV5-1; abundance: .; d_gene: .; CDR3nt: TGCGCCAGCAGTTGGGGGGAGGCGCAGCCCCAGCATTTT; CDR3aa: CASSWGEAQPQHF
j_gene: TRBJ1-2; v_gene: TRBV6-1; abundance: few; d_gene: TRBD1; CDR3nt: TGTGCCAGCAGTGATCAGGGGGCCTATGGCTACACCTTC; CDR3aa: CASSDQGAYGYTF
j_gene: TRBJ1-3; v_gene: TRBV5-1; abundance: .; d_gene: .; CDR3nt: TGCGCCAGCAGCTCAGGGAAAACTGGAAACACCATATATTTT; CDR3aa: CASSSGKTGNTIYF
j_gene: TRBJ2-7; v_gene: TRBV5-4; abundance: .; d_gene: .; CDR3nt: TGTGCCAGCAGCCTATTCGGGGGTGATTACGAGCAGTACTTC; CDR3aa: CASSLFGGDYEQYF
j_gene: TRBJ2-7; v_gene: TRBV13; abundance: .; d_gene: .; CDR3nt: TGTGCCAGCAGCCCCCGGACAGATTCCTACGAGCAGTACTTC; CDR3aa: CASSPRTDSYEQYF
j_gene: TRBJ2-1; v_gene: TRBV19; abundance: .; d_gene: .; CDR3nt: TGTGCCAGTAGTGGAAGCGTCAGCTCCTACAATGAGCAGTTCTTC; CDR3aa: CASSGSVSSYNEQFF
j_gene: TRBJ1-1; v_gene: TRBV6-5; abundance: .; d_gene: .; CDR3nt: TGTGCCAGCACTCAACCCCAACATATTTCGGGTTTCTTT; CDR3aa: CASTQPQHISGFF
j_gene: TRBJ2-1; v_gene: TRBV27; abundance: .; d_gene: TRBD2; CDR3nt: TGTGCCAGCACCTGGCTAGCGGGGGGGAGTTACAATGAGCAGTTCTTC; CDR3aa: CASTWLAGGSYNEQFF
j_gene: TRBJ2-3; v_gene: TRBV7-3; abundance: once; d_gene: .; CDR3nt: TGTGCCAGCAGCCAGGGTGGCGCAGATACGCAGTATTTT; CDR3aa: CASSQGGADTQYF
j_gene: TRBJ1-2; v_gene: TRBV7-6; abundance: .; d_gene: .; CDR3nt: TGTGCCAGCAGCTTAAGCCCCCAGGGGCTAGCCGATGGCTACACCTTC; CDR3aa: CASSLSPQGLADGYTF
j_gene: TRBJ1-1; v_gene: TRBV6-1; abundance: .; d_gene: .; CDR3nt: TGTGCCAGCAGTGATGGAGGGGCCACTGAAGCTTTCTTT; CDR3aa: CASSDGGATEAFF
j_gene: TRBJ2-6; v_gene: TRBV7-9; abundance: .; d_gene: TRBD1; CDR3nt: TGTGCCACCGTCACCCTCAGGGGGCGAAAGGGTGGGGCCAACGTCCTGACTTTC; CDR3aa: CATVTLRGRKGGANVLTF
j_gene: TRBJ2-7; v_gene: TRBV7-6; abundance: .; d_gene: TRBD2; CDR3nt: TGTGCCAGCAGCCCGGGACTAGCGGGGGCCTACGAGCAGTACTTC; CDR3aa: CASSPGLAGAYEQYF
j_gene: TRBJ2-7; v_gene: TRBV7-9; abundance: .; d_gene: TRBD2; CDR3nt: TGTGCCAGCAGCAAGACTAGCGGGGACTACGAGCAGTACTTC; CDR3aa: CASSKTSGDYEQYF
j_gene: TRBJ1-2; v_gene: TRBV6-5; abundance: .; d_gene: TRBD1; CDR3nt: TGTGCCAGCAGTGACAGGGAGGGCTACACCTTC; CDR3aa: CASSDREGYTF
j_gene: TRBJ1-6; v_gene: TRBV5-1; abundance: .; d_gene: .; CDR3nt: TGCGCCAGCAGCTTGGCCTCCAGAGGCTCACCCCTCCACTTT; CDR3aa: CASSLASRGSPLHF
j_gene: TRBJ2-7; v_gene: TRBV6-1; abundance: .; d_gene: .; CDR3nt: TGTGCCAGCAGGAAACTGTCCTACGAGCAGTACTTC; CDR3aa: CASRKLSYEQYF
j_gene: TRBJ1-4; v_gene: TRBV6-4; abundance: .; d_gene: TRBD1; CDR3nt: TGTGCCAAAAACAGGGGAACTGAAAAACTGTTTTTT; CDR3aa: CAKNRGTEKLFF
j_gene: TRBJ1-1; v_gene: TRBV7-8; abundance: .; d_gene: TRBD1; CDR3nt: TGTGCCAGCAGAACTCTTCCCGACAGGGGCACTGAAGCTTTCTTT; CDR3aa: CASRTLPDRGTEAFF
j_gene: TRBJ2-7; v_gene: TRBV5-4; abundance: once; d_gene: .; CDR3nt: TGTGCCAGCAGCTTGGGCCCAACATCCTACGAGCAGTACTTC; CDR3aa: CASSLGPTSYEQYF
j_gene: TRBJ1-2; v_gene: TRBV30; abundance: .; d_gene: .; CDR3nt: TGTGCCTGGGAAGGCCCTTTCAGGGGCTACACCTTC; CDR3aa: CAWEGPFRGYTF
j_gene: TRBJ2-1; v_gene: TRBV6-5; abundance: .; d_gene: .; CDR3nt: TGTGCCAGCAGTCCAGGAGGCAATGAGCAGTTCTTC; CDR3aa: CASSPGGNEQFF
j_gene: TRBJ1-2; v_gene: TRBV2; abundance: .; d_gene: .; CDR3nt: TGTGCCAGCAGTGAAAGCAGGGGACCCACTCATGGCTACACCTTC; CDR3aa: CASSESRGPTHGYTF
j_gene: TRBJ2-3; v_gene: TRBV6-5; abundance: .; d_gene: .; CDR3nt: TGTGCCAGCAGTTACGTTAGCGGCCCCACAGATACGCAGTATTTT; CDR3aa: CASSYVSGPTDTQYF
j_gene: TRBJ1-1; v_gene: TRBV5-4; abundance: .; d_gene: .; CDR3nt: TGTGCCAGCAGGAGAGGGCTCTGGGGGGACACTGAAGCTTTCTTT; CDR3aa: CASRRGLWGDTEAFF